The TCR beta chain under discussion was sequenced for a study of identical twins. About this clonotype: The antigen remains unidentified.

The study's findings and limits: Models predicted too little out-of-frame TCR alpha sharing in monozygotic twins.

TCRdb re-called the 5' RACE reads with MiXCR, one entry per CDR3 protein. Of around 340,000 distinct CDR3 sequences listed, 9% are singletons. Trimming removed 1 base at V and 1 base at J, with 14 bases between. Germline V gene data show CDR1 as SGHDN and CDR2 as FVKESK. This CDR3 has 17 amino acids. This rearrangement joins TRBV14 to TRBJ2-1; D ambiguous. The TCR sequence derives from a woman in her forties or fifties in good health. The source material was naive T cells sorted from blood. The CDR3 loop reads CASSQVLPTLSYNEQFF. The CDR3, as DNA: TGTGCCAGCAGCCAAGTCCTCCCGACTCTTTCCTACAATGAGCAGTTCTTC.